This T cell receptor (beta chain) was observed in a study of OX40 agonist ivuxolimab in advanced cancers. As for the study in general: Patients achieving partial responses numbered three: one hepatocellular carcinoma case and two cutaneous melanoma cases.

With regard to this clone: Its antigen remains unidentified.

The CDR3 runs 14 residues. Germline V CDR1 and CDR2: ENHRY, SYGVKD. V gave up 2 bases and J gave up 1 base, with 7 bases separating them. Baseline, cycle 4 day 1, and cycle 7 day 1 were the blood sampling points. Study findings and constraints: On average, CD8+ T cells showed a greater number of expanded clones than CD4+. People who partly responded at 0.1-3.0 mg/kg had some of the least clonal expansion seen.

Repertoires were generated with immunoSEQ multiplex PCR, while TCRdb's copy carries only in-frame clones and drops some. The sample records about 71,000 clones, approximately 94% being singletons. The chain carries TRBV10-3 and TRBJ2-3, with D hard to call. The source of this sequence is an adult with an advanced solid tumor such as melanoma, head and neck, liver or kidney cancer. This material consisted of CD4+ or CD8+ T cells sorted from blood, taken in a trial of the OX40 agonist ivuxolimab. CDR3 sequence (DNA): TGTGCCATCAGTGAGGACCTTGGCACAGATACGCAGTATTTT. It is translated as CAISEDLGTDTQYF.